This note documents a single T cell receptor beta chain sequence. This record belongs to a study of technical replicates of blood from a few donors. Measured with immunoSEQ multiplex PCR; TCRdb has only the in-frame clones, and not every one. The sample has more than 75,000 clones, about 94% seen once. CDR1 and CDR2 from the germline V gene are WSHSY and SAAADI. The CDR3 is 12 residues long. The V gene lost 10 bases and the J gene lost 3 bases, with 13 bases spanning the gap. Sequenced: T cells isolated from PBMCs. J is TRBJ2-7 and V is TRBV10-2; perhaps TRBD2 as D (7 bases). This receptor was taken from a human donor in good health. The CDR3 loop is CATREDSYEQYF. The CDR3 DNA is TGCGCCACCCGGGAGGACAGCTACGAGCAGTACTTC.